The following is a T cell receptor beta chain sequence with its context. The sample belongs to a study of cytotoxic CD8 clonotypes in ibrutinib-treated CLL. PBMCs were cryopreserved, and around 1.9 micrograms of genomic DNA from them went into TCR beta libraries. Repertoires were generated with immunoSEQ multiplex PCR, while TCRdb's copy carries only in-frame clones and drops some. This sample has roughly 200,000 clones, with roughly 77% found just once. CDR3 size: 13 residues. Germline CDR1 and CDR2: GTSNPN and SVGIG (reference sequence). Trimming removed 3 bases from V and 7 bases from J; junction bases left unmatched: 8.

The chain uses TRBV30 and TRBJ2-5; 7 nucleotides agree with TRBD1. Sequenced here: PBMCs, sampled after 12 months of ibrutinib treatment. This sequence was found in a human donor with chronic lymphocytic leukemia. CDR3 nucleotides: TGTGCCTGGAGGAGACAGGGTCCTGGGACCCAGTACTTC. It yields the protein CAWRRQGPGTQYF.